The 9 T cell receptor beta chains presented below share a single source sample, sequenced in a study of patients and donors after allogeneic stem cell transplantation. Each CDR3 protein gets one entry after TCRdb re-called the RT-PCR reads with MiXCR. Among fewer than 500,000 distinct CDR3 sequences, 15% to 20% were seen once, and the ten largest hold about 7%. Sequenced sample: blood, either unsorted or a sorted T cell fraction (not recorded which). All receptors come from a human donor who was either an allogeneic HSCT recipient or a stem cell or donor lymphocyte infusion donor (not recorded which). It is not recorded whose cells these are; they may come from a transplant donor.

The chain combines TRBV6-5 with TRBJ1-2, with a possible D match to TRBD1 (5 bases). Trimming left V 2 bases short and J 3 bases short, with 13 bases between. Germline values: CDR1 MNHEY, CDR2 SVGAGI. This CDR3 spans 15 amino acids. The CDR3 bases are TGTGCCAGCAGTTACCCCGGGACGGGATACTATGGCTACACCTTC. Amino acids: CASSYPGTGYYGYTF.

This rearrangement joins TRBV5-6 to TRBJ1-5; D gene uncertain. The CDR3 consists of 16 residues. Looked up from germline, CDR1 is SGHDT and CDR2 is YYEEEE. The ends were cut back, 2 bases at V and 2 bases at J, with 14 bases in the middle. The CDR3 loop reads CASSLAGDIRNQPQHF. CDR3 DNA sequence: TGTGCCAGCAGCTTAGCGGGAGACATTCGCAATCAGCCCCAGCATTTT.

This clonotype has only a few counts. The chain is built from TRBV3-1 and TRBJ2-7; D may be TRBD2 (5 bases). The germline CDR1 and CDR2 sequences are LGHDT and YNNKEL (reference sequence). The CDR3 extends over 14 amino acids. Trimming cost V 0 bases and J 6 bases, with 12 bases left between them. The CDR3 region is CASSQEPFAGEQYF. The CDR3 DNA reads as TGTGCCAGCAGCCAAGAACCCTTTGCGGGCGAGCAGTACTTC.

The chain uses TRBV6-1 and TRBJ2-1, with D perhaps TRBD1 (6 bases). The CDR3 loop spans 17 amino acids. The germline V gene encodes CDR1 MNHNS and CDR2 SASEGT. V was pared by 4 bases and J by 4 bases, with 20 bases between. CDR3 nucleotides: TGTGCCAGCAGTGTGTTCGGTGGGGGCAGAGTGTACAATGAGCAGTTCTTC. Protein product: CASSVFGGGRVYNEQFF.

This clonotype was detected a few times. The chain couples TRBV7-9 to TRBJ1-3; D perhaps matches TRBD1 (6 bases). V lost 5 bases and J 0 bases, leaving 14 bases between the germline ends. This CDR3 is built from 16 residues. The V gene's germline CDR1 is SEHNR and CDR2 FQNEAQ (reference sequence). The CDR3 region is CASSLLNRVSGNTIYF. The DNA of the CDR3 is TGTGCCAGCAGCCTACTGAACAGGGTCTCTGGAAACACCATATATTTT. Looking up the rest from reference TRBV7-9 and TRBJ1-3 gives the full variable domain: DTGVSQNPRHKITKRGQNVTFRCDPISEHNRLYWYRQTLGQGPEFLTYFQNEAQLEKSRLLSDRFSAERPKGSFSTLEIQRTEQGDSAMYLCASSLLNRVSGNTIYFGEGSWLTVV.

The CDR3 DNA reads as TGTGCCAGCAGTGACAGGGGAACTGGAAACACCATATATTTT. The encoded protein is CASSDRGTGNTIYF. The V gene is TRBV6-1, the J gene TRBJ1-3; maybe TRBD1 (6 bases). Germline CDR1 MNHNS, CDR2 SASEGT. Trimming took off 3 bases at V and 2 bases at J, with 8 bases between the two ends. The CDR3 is 14 residues long.

The rearrangement joins TRBV2 to TRBJ1-5, with TRBD1 identical over 9 bases. This CDR3 is built from 16 residues. Trimming removed 4 bases from V and 0 bases from J; junction bases left unmatched: 4. Germline V CDR1 and CDR2: SNHLY, FYNNEI. CDR3 protein: CASSVMGQGSNQPQHF. The CDR3 DNA sequence: TGTGCCAGCAGTGTTATGGGACAGGGTAGCAATCAGCCCCAGCATTTT.

The rearrangement links TRBV10-3 to TRBJ1-2; 7 bases are shared with TRBD1. The CDR3 extends over 13 amino acids. Germline V gene data show CDR1 as ENHRY and CDR2 as SYGVKD. V lost 5 bases and J lost 12; bases outside the gene matches: 12. The chain's CDR3 is CAISFDRDQRNTF. The CDR3 region has the DNA TGTGCCATCAGTTTTGACAGGGATCAACGCAACACCTTC.

CDR3 residues: CASGLARLRETNTEAFF. DNA of the CDR3: TGTGCTAGTGGTTTGGCAAGACTGAGGGAAACGAACACTGAAGCTTTCTTT. The chain is built from TRBV12-5 and TRBJ1-1, with D unclear. Looked up from germline, CDR1 is LGHNT and CDR2 is FRNRAP. Trimming removed 1 base at V and 1 base at J, with 16 bases between. This CDR3 has 17 amino acids. Looking up the rest from reference TRBV12-5 and TRBJ1-1 gives the full variable domain: DARVTQTPRHKVTEMGQEVTMRCQPILGHNTVFWYRQTMMQGLELLAYFRNRAPLDDSGMPKDRFSAEMPDATLATLKIQPSEPRDSAVYFCASGLARLRETNTEAFFGQGTRLTVV.